This T cell receptor beta chain was recorded in a study of human T cells and chemical hapten exposure. This clonotype was seen only a few times. One end of the junction fails to match germline, which may point to a read error. CDR1 and CDR2 (germline): DFQATT, SNEGSKA (reference sequence). The CDR3 spans 17 residues. The library gave individual cDNA molecules unique molecular identifiers. TCRdb re-called the RACE reads with MiXCR, one entry per CDR3 protein. The sample lists over 50,000 distinct CDR3 sequences, approximately 10% occurring once. Regarding time point: patch test 1, 2 weeks after DPC sensitization. Treatment denoted: therapeutic diphenylcyclopropenone sensitization with weekly scalp DPC. Unfractionated whole blood yielded total RNA.

The chain joins TRBV20-1 to TRBJ2-1, with 7 bases matching TRBD2. The source material was whole blood, sampled in connection with sensitization to the hapten diphenylcyclopropenone (DPC). The clonotype was recovered from a woman in her 40s with alopecia areata. Some clones in this sample may be carry-over from other donors' samples. The CDR3 sequence is CSARANEREVSYNEQFF. DNA of the CDR3: TGCAGTGCCAGAGCTAACGAGCGGGAAGTTTCCTACAATGAGCAGTTCTTC.